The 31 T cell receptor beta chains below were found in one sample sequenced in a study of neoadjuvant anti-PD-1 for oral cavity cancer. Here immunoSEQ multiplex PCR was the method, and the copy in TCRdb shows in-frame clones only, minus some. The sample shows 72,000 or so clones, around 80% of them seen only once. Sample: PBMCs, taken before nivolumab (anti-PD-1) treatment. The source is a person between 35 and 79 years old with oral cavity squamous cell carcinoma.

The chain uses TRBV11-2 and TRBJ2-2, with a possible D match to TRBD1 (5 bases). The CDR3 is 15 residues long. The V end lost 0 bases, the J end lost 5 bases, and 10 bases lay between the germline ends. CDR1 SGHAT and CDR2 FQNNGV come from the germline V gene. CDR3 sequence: CASSLDWGPTGELFF. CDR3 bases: TGTGCCAGCAGCTTAGATTGGGGCCCGACCGGGGAGCTGTTTTTT.

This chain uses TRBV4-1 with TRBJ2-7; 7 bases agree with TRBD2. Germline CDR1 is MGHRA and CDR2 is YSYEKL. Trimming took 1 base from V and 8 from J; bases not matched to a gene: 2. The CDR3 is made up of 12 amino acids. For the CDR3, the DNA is TGCGCCAGCAGCCAAGTGGGAGGGCAGCAGTACTTC. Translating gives CASSQVGGQQYF.

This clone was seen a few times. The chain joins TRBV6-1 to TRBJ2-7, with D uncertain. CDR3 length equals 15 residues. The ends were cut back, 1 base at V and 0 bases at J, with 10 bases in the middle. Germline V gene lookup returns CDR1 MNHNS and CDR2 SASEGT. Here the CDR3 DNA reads TGTGCCAGCAGTGAAGATGTTGACTTCTCCTACGAGCAGTACTTC. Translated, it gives CASSEDVDFSYEQYF.

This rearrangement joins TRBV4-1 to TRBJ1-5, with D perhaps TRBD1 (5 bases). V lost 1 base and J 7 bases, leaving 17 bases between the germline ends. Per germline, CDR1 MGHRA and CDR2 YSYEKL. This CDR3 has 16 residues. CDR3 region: CASSQGGGTIGQPQHF. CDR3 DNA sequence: TGCGCCAGCAGCCAAGGCGGAGGGACGATTGGGCAGCCCCAGCATTTT.

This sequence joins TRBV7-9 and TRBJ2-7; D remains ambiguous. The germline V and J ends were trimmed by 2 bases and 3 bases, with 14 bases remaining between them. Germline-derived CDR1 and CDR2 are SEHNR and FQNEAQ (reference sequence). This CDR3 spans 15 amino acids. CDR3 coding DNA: TGTGCCAGCAGCTTACTGAGGCTAGGGCTCTACGAGCAGTACTTC. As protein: CASSLLRLGLYEQYF. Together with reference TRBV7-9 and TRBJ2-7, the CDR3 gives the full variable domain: DTGVSQNPRHKITKRGQNVTFRCDPISEHNRLYWYRQTLGQGPEFLTYFQNEAQLEKSRLLSDRFSAERPKGSFSTLEIQRTEQGDSAMYLCASSLLRLGLYEQYFGPGTRLTVT.

The CDR3 reads CASSFTGLGTDTQYF. The CDR3 DNA reads TGTGCCAGCAGTTTCACAGGTCTGGGCACAGATACGCAGTATTTT. The rearrangement links TRBV28 to TRBJ2-3; TRBD1 might be the D (5 bases). The CDR3 contains 15 residues. The V gene lost 3 bases and the J gene lost 1 base, with 11 bases spanning the gap. Germline V gene lookup returns CDR1 MDHEN and CDR2 SYDVKM.

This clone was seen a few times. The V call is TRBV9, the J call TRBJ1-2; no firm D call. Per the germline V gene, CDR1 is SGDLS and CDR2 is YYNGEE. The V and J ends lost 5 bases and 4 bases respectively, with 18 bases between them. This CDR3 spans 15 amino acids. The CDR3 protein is CASRSRLRAGYGYTF. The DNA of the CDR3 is TGTGCCAGCAGATCACGCCTGAGAGCGGGCTATGGCTACACCTTC.

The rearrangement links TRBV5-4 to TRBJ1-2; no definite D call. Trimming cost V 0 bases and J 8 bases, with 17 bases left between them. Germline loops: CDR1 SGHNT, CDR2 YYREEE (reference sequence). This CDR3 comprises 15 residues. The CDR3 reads CASSLVSGAVGGYTF. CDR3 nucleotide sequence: TGTGCCAGCAGCTTGGTGTCAGGCGCAGTCGGCGGCTACACCTTC.

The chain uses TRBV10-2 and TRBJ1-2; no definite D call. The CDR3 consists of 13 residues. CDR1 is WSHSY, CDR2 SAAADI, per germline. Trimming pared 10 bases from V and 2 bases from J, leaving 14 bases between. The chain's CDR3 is CATTPVLNYGYTF. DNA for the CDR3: TGCGCCACCACGCCGGTCCTAAACTATGGCTACACCTTC.

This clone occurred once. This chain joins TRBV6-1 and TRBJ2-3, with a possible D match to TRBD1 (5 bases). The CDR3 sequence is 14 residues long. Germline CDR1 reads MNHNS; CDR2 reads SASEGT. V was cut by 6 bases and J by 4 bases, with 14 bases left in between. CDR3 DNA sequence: TGTGCCAGCAGGGACGACAAGGGGCCAGATACGCAGTATTTT. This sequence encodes CASRDDKGPDTQYF.

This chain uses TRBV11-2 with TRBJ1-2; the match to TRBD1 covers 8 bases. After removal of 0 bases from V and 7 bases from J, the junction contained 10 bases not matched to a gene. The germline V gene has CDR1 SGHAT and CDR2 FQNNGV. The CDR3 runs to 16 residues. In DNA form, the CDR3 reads TGTGCCAGCAGCTTAGATCTGGCAGACAGGGGAGGTGGCTACACCTTC. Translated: CASSLDLADRGGGYTF.

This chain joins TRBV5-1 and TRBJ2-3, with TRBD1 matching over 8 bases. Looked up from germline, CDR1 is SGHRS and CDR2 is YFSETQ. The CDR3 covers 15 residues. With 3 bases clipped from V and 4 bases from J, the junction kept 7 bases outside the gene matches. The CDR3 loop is CASSSFQGASDTQYF. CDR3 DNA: TGCGCCAGCAGCTCTTTTCAGGGGGCCTCAGATACGCAGTATTTT.

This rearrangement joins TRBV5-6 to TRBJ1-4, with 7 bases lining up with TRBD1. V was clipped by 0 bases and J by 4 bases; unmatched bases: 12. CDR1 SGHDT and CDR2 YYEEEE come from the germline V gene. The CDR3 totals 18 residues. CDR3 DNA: TGTGCCAGCAGCTTGGCCCCGCAGGGGGTATTGATTAATGAAAAACTGTTTTTT. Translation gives CASSLAPQGVLINEKLFF.

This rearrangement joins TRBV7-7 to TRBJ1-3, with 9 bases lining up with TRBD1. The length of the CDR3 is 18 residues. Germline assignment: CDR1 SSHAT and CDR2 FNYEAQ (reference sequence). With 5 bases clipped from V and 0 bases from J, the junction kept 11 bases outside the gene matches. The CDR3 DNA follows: TGTGCCAGCAGCCCGAGTCCCGGGACAGGGAGCTCTGGAAACACCATATATTTT. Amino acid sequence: CASSPSPGTGSSGNTIYF.

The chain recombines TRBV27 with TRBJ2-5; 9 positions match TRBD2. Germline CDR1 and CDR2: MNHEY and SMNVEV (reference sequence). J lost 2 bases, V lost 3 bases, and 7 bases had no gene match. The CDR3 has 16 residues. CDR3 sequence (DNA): TGTGCCAGCAGTTTCCTAGCGGGGCCAGATCAAGAGACCCAGTACTTC. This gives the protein CASSFLAGPDQETQYF.

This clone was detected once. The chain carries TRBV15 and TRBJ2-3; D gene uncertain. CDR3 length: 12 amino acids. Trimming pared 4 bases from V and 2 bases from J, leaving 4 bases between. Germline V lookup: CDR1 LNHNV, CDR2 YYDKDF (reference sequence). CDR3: CATSKFTDTQYF. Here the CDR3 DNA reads TGTGCCACCAGCAAATTCACAGATACGCAGTATTTT.

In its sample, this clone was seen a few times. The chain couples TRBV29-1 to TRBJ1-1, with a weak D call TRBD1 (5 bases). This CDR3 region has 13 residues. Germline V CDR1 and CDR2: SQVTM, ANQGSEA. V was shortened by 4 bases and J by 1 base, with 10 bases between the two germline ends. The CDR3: CSVGGARNTEAFF. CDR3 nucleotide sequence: TGCAGCGTTGGTGGGGCCCGGAACACTGAAGCTTTCTTT.

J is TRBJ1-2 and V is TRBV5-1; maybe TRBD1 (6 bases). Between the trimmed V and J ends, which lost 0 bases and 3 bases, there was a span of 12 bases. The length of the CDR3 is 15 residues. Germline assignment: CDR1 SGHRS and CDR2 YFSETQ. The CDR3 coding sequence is TGCGCCAGCAGCTTGGATCCGGGGGCGGACTATGGCTACACCTTC. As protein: CASSLDPGADYGYTF.

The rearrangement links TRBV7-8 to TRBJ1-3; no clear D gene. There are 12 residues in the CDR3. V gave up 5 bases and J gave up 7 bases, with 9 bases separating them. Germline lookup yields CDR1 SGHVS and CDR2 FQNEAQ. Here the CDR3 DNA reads TGTGCCAGCAGCCCAGGTCGGAACACCATATATTTT. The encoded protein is CASSPGRNTIYF.

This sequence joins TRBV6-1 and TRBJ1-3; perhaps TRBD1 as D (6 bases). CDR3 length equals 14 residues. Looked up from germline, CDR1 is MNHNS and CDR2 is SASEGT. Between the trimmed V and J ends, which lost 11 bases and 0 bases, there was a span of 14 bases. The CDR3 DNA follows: TGTGCCGGGTCGTGGGGGGCCTCTGGAAACACCATATATTTT. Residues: CAGSWGASGNTIYF.

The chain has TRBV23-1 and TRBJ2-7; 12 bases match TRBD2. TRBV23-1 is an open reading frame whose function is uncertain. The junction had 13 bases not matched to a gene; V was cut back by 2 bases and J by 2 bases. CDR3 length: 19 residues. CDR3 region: CASSQRVGTSGCSPYEQYF. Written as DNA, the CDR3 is TGCGCCAGCAGTCAAAGGGTAGGGACTAGCGGGTGCTCCCCCTACGAGCAGTACTTC.

CDR3 in DNA: TGTGCCAGTAGTATTGGGCTGGGGTACGAGCAGTACTTC. This translates into CASSIGLGYEQYF. V usage is TRBV19 and J usage is TRBJ2-7; D ambiguous. The CDR3 covers 13 residues. Germline V gene data show CDR1 as LNHDA and CDR2 as SQIVND (reference sequence). Between the trimmed V and J ends, which lost 3 bases and 4 bases, there was a span of 10 bases.

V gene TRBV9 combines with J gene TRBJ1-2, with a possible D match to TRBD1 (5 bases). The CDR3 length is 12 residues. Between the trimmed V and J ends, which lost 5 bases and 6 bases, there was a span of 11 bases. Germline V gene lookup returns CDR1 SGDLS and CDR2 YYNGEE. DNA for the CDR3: TGTGCCAGCAGTTCAGGGACTGATGGCTACACCTTC. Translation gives CASSSGTDGYTF.

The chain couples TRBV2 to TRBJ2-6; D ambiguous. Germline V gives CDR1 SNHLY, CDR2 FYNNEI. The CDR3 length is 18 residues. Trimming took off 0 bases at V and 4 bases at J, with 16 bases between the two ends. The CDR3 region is CASSEAPLLLGGANVLTF. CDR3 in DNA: TGTGCCAGCAGTGAAGCGCCACTTTTACTGGGAGGGGCCAACGTCCTGACTTTC.

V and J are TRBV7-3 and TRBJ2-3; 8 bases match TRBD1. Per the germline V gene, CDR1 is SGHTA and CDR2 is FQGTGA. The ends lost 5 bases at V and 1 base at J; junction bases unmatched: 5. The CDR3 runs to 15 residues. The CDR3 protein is CASSRGQGRTDTQYF. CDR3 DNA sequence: TGTGCCAGCAGCCGAGGACAGGGTCGCACAGATACGCAGTATTTT.

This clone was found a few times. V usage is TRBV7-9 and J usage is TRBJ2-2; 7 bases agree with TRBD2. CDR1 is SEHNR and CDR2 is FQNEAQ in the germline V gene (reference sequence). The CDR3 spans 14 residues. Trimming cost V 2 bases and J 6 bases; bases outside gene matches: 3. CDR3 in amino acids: CASSLLAGAGELFF. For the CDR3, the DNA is TGTGCCAGCAGCTTACTTGCGGGGGCCGGGGAGCTGTTTTTT.

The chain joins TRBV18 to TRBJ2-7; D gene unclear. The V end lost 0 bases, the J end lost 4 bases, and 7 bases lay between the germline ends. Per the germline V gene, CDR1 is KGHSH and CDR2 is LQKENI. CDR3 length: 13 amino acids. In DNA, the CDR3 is TGTGCCAGCTCACCACCAACCGTATACGAGCAGTACTTC. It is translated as CASSPPTVYEQYF. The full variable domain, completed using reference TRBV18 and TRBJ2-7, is NAGVMQNPRHLVRRRGQEARLRCSPMKGHSHVYWYRQLPEEGLKFMVYLQKENIIDESGMPKERFSAEFPKEGPSILRIQQVVRGDSAAYFCASSPPTVYEQYFGPGTRLTVT.

CDR3 protein: CSAAWGAGEKLFF. Written as DNA, the CDR3 is TGCAGCGCCGCCTGGGGGGCCGGTGAAAAACTGTTTTTT. The gene calls are TRBV29-1 and TRBJ1-4, with D perhaps TRBD1 (6 bases). This CDR3 contains 13 residues. V gave up 7 bases and J gave up 7 bases, with 16 bases separating them. Germline V gene data show CDR1 as SQVTM and CDR2 as ANQGSEA.

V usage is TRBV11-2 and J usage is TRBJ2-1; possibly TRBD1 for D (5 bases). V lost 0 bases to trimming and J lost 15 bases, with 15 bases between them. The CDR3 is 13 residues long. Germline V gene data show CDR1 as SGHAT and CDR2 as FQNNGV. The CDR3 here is CASSLDQAGSLFF. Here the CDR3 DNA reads TGTGCCAGCAGCTTAGATCAGGCAGGGTCACTGTTCTTC. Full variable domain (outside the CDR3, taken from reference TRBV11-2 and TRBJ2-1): EAGVAQSPRYKIIEKRQSVAFWCNPISGHATLYWYQQILGQGPKLLIQFQNNGVVDDSQLPKDRFSAERLKGVDSTLKIQPAKLEDSAVYLCASSLDQAGSLFFGPGTRLTVL.

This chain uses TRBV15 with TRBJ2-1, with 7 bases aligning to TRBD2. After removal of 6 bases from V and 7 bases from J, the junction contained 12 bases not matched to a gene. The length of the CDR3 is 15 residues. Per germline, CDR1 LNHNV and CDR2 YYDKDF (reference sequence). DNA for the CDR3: TGTGCCACCAGTTTAGCGGGTCGAGATTCAAATGAGCAGTTCTTC. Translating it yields CATSLAGRDSNEQFF.

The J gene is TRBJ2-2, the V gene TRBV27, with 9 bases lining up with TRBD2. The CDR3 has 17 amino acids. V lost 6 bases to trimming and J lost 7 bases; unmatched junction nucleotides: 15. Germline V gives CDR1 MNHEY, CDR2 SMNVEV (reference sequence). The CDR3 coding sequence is TGTGCCAGCAGCCATATTTCGCTAGCGGGAAGGGTCGGGGAGCTGTTTTTT. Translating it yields CASSHISLAGRVGELFF.